This is a list of T cell receptor beta chains from one sample in a study of cytomegalovirus exposure and HLA in healthy donors. Sequencing used immunoSEQ multiplex PCR; TCRdb keeps in-frame clones, though not all of them. Here the sample spans about 140,000 clones, approximately 82% being singletons. Sequenced: PBMCs. The receptor source for this set is a man aged 18 to 30 in good health and CMV-seropositive. CDR3s include the opening cysteine and the closing phenylalanine or tryptophan. The order of the fields is J gene, V gene, CDR3 protein.

j_call: TRBJ2-2; v_call: TRBV19; cdr3_aa: CASSSGRRELFF
j_call: TRBJ2-3; v_call: TRBV5-1; cdr3_aa: CASSSNPGGDTQYF
j_call: TRBJ1-3; v_call: TRBV5-1; cdr3_aa: CASSLTDIGNTIYF
j_call: TRBJ2-5; v_call: TRBV5-5; cdr3_aa: CASSLAVGGARETQYF
j_call: TRBJ2-5; v_call: TRBV9; cdr3_aa: CASSVRASGFQETQYF
j_call: TRBJ1-2; v_call: TRBV7-9; cdr3_aa: CASIQLGGGPANYGYTF
j_call: TRBJ2-1; v_call: TRBV6-5; cdr3_aa: CASSYGTSGGGNEQFF
j_call: TRBJ2-7; v_call: TRBV5-1; cdr3_aa: CASSLGSYYEQYF
j_call: TRBJ2-7; v_call: TRBV27; cdr3_aa: CASKLQGPYEQYF
j_call: TRBJ1-1; v_call: TRBV28; cdr3_aa: CASSTLRSMNTEAFF
j_call: TRBJ2-2; v_call: TRBV29-1; cdr3_aa: CSVVNGRGELFF
j_call: TRBJ2-1; v_call: TRBV4-1; cdr3_aa: CASSPRDRGTNEQFF
j_call: TRBJ2-1; v_call: TRBV5-1; cdr3_aa: CASSLDGTSGFRAFF
j_call: TRBJ1-2; v_call: TRBV5-1; cdr3_aa: CASSLEAGKYGYTF
j_call: TRBJ2-1; v_call: TRBV5-1; cdr3_aa: CASSFLGQGEFF
j_call: TRBJ2-1; v_call: TRBV5-1; cdr3_aa: CASSEMTSGGTNNEQFF
j_call: TRBJ1-2; v_call: TRBV29-1; cdr3_aa: CSDYRNYGYTF
j_call: TRBJ1-2; v_call: TRBV14; cdr3_aa: CASSQDLMYSRYTF
j_call: TRBJ2-2; v_call: TRBV7-9; cdr3_aa: CASSLSESGRAGELFF
j_call: TRBJ1-1; v_call: TRBV28; cdr3_aa: CAGSRTVLNTEAFF
j_call: TRBJ1-3; v_call: TRBV28; cdr3_aa: CASSSILWTLGNTIYF
j_call: TRBJ1-2; v_call: TRBV19; cdr3_aa: CASSIWSSGDYNYGYTF
j_call: TRBJ1-1; v_call: TRBV10-3; cdr3_aa: CAISIRPPGDTEAFF
j_call: TRBJ1-2; v_call: TRBV4-2; cdr3_aa: CASSQDREGANYGYTF
j_call: TRBJ2-3; v_call: TRBV19; cdr3_aa: CASSNGGAGGDTQYF
j_call: TRBJ1-3; v_call: TRBV19; cdr3_aa: CASSSGSQADTIYF
j_call: TRBJ2-3; v_call: TRBV7-9; cdr3_aa: CASSSWTATDTQYF
j_call: TRBJ2-2; v_call: TRBV28; cdr3_aa: CATGRPNTGELFF
j_call: TRBJ2-7; v_call: TRBV28; cdr3_aa: CASSTSPGQGRPSYEQYF
j_call: TRBJ2-1; v_call: TRBV5-6; cdr3_aa: CASTASGNYNEQFF
j_call: TRBJ1-2; v_call: TRBV4-1; cdr3_aa: CASSQGQGLIYGYTF
j_call: TRBJ2-2; v_call: TRBV6-1; cdr3_aa: CASSEDTAAVRGELFF
j_call: TRBJ2-7; v_call: TRBV28; cdr3_aa: CASSLFSILGLHYEQYF
j_call: TRBJ2-3; v_call: TRBV28; cdr3_aa: CASSSSSEGEGTDTQYF
j_call: TRBJ1-5; v_call: TRBV30; cdr3_aa: CAWSVRGRGFYQPQHF
j_call: TRBJ2-1; v_call: TRBV10-3; cdr3_aa: CAISESSLAGARNEQFF
j_call: TRBJ2-6; v_call: TRBV4-1; cdr3_aa: CASSLWTGGSGANVLTF
j_call: TRBJ2-6; v_call: TRBV6-1; cdr3_aa: CASSDRPVSSGANVLTF
j_call: TRBJ1-3; v_call: TRBV5-1; cdr3_aa: CASSRSGGDGNTIYF
j_call: TRBJ1-1; v_call: TRBV4-1; cdr3_aa: CASSQKTLERGTVNTEAFF
j_call: TRBJ2-3; v_call: TRBV28; cdr3_aa: CASSPLGQGPSTDTQYF